One and the same sample provided the 15 T cell receptor beta chains below, sequenced in a study of OX40 agonist ivuxolimab in advanced cancers. Sequencing used immunoSEQ multiplex PCR; TCRdb keeps in-frame clones, though not all of them. The sample records 25,000 to 35,000 clones, 70% to 90% being singletons. This material consisted of CD4+ or CD8+ T cells sorted from blood, taken in a trial of the OX40 agonist ivuxolimab. The receptor set was obtained from an adult with an advanced solid tumor such as melanoma, head and neck, liver or kidney cancer.

The chain has TRBV6-1 and TRBJ2-3, with a tentative D call TRBD2 (6 bases). The CDR3 is made up of 14 amino acids. Trimming stripped 2 bases from V and 4 bases from J, with 10 bases between. The germline gives CDR1 MNHNS, CDR2 SASEGT. The DNA for the CDR3 is TGTGCCAGCAGTGAATCGACGGGAGCAGATACGCAGTATTTT. Protein: CASSESTGADTQYF.

V usage is TRBV30 and J usage is TRBJ2-7; maybe TRBD2 (6 bases). The CDR3 is 14 residues long. Trimming left V 2 bases short and J 1 base short, with 12 bases between. CDR1 and CDR2 from the germline V gene are GTSNPN and SVGIG (reference sequence). CDR3 region: CAWSHGTGSYEQYF. CDR3 DNA: TGTGCCTGGAGTCATGGGACTGGATCCTACGAGCAGTACTTC.

This clone came up a few times. This sequence joins TRBV25-1 and TRBJ1-2; tentatively, D is TRBD1 (6 bases). The length of the CDR3 is 16 residues. Germline CDR1 is MGHDK and CDR2 is SYGVNS. V lost 5 bases to trimming and J lost 6 bases, with 22 bases between them. Here the CDR3 reads CASSNWPSGAFNGYTF. For the CDR3, the DNA is TGTGCCAGCAGTAATTGGCCGTCAGGGGCCTTTAATGGCTACACCTTC.

This clone showed up just once. The chain recombines TRBV9 with TRBJ1-2; the D is unclear. This CDR3 has 11 amino acids. The germline CDR1 and CDR2 sequences are SGDLS and YYNGEE. Between the trimmed V and J ends, which lost 3 bases and 6 bases, there was a span of 6 bases. This CDR3 reads CASSAGNGYTF. In DNA, the CDR3 is TGTGCCAGCAGCGCGGGAAATGGCTACACCTTC.

The chain is built from TRBV28 and TRBJ1-1; TRBD1 matches 8 bases. With 5 bases clipped from V and 4 bases from J, the junction kept 6 bases outside the gene matches. Germline V gene data show CDR1 as MDHEN and CDR2 as SYDVKM. The CDR3 is made up of 14 amino acids. The DNA for the CDR3 is TGTGCCAGCAGTGCCAGGGGGCGCGGCACTGAAGCTTTCTTT. It translates to CASSARGRGTEAFF.

The V and J genes are TRBV11-3 and TRBJ2-1, with D perhaps TRBD2 (6 bases). Germline-derived CDR1 and CDR2 are SGHNT and YENEEA. This CDR3 region has 12 residues. Trimming shortened V by 1 base and J by 10 bases, and 8 bases separated the two germline ends. For the CDR3, the DNA is TGTGCCAGCAGCTTAGTGGAGGGAGAGCAGTTCTTC. Its translation: CASSLVEGEQFF.

This chain joins TRBV4-1 and TRBJ1-3; no clear D gene. Germline CDR1 MGHRA, CDR2 YSYEKL. This CDR3 has 14 amino acids. Deletions cut 1 base from V and 0 bases from J, with 4 bases between. The CDR3 nucleotides are TGCGCCAGCAGCCAAGTGGGCTCTGGAAACACCATATATTTT. Protein sequence: CASSQVGSGNTIYF.

The chain employs TRBV9 and TRBJ2-1; 11 positions agree with TRBD1. CDR3 length: 15 residues. Trimming cost V 4 bases and J 7 bases; bases outside gene matches: 7. Germline lookup yields CDR1 SGDLS and CDR2 YYNGEE. This CDR3 reads CASSTDRGLSNEQFF. The CDR3 bases are TGTGCCAGCAGCACGGACAGGGGGCTATCAAATGAGCAGTTCTTC. Full variable domain (missing parts from reference TRBV9 and TRBJ2-1): DSGVTQTPKHLITATGQRVTLRCSPRSGDLSVYWYQQSLDQGLQFLIQYYNGEERAKGNILERFSAQQFPDLHSELNLSSLELGDSALYFCASSTDRGLSNEQFFGPGTRLTVL.

The rearrangement uses TRBV6-6 and TRBJ2-1; 11 bases are shared with TRBD1. Trimming cost V 5 bases and J 6 bases; bases outside gene matches: 6. There are 15 residues in the CDR3. The germline V gene has CDR1 MNHNY and CDR2 SVGAGI (reference sequence). CDR3 sequence (DNA): TGTGCCAGCAGTCCTGGACAGGGGGCTGGCAATGAGCAGTTCTTC. This codes for CASSPGQGAGNEQFF.

The chain is built from TRBV11-2 and TRBJ2-2; D may be TRBD2 (5 bases). Germline CDR1 SGHAT, CDR2 FQNNGV. V lost 3 bases to trimming and J lost 0 bases, with 8 bases between them. This CDR3 is built from 15 residues. Here the CDR3 reads CASSLWTPNTGELFF. In DNA, the CDR3 is TGTGCCAGCAGCTTGTGGACTCCGAACACCGGGGAGCTGTTTTTT.

The chain couples TRBV5-1 to TRBJ1-3; the D gene is possibly TRBD1 (5 bases). Germline loops: CDR1 SGHRS, CDR2 YFSETQ. This CDR3 has 15 residues. Trimming stripped 4 bases from V and 0 bases from J, with 11 bases between. In DNA form, the CDR3 reads TGCGCCAGCAGCCCGGGTGGGGGCTCTGGAAACACCATATATTTT. Encoded protein: CASSPGGGSGNTIYF.

The CDR3 protein is CASSVVGTRLYNEQFF. As DNA, the CDR3 is TGTGCCAGCAGCGTAGTTGGTACCCGGCTCTACAATGAGCAGTTCTTC. V is TRBV11-2 and J is TRBJ2-1; D uncertain. Germline values: CDR1 SGHAT, CDR2 FQNNGV. V gave up 5 bases and J gave up 3 bases, with 17 bases separating them. CDR3 length: 16 amino acids.

The chain employs TRBV28 and TRBJ2-5; 7 nucleotides agree with TRBD2. Losses at the gene ends were 3 bases for V and 7 bases for J; bases not matched to a gene: 14. This CDR3 has 16 residues. From germline, CDR1 is MDHEN and CDR2 SYDVKM. As DNA, the CDR3 is TGTGCCAGCAGTTTCCCCTCTAGCGGCCCCAAGGGGACCCAGTACTTC. Its translation: CASSFPSSGPKGTQYF.

The chain employs TRBV19 and TRBJ2-1; D may be TRBD1 (6 bases). CDR3 size: 13 residues. CDR1 is LNHDA and CDR2 is SQIVND in the germline V gene (reference sequence). V was clipped by 6 bases and J by 10 bases, with 16 bases between them. CDR3: CASSQQGLREQFF. CDR3 bases: TGTGCCAGTAGCCAACAGGGCCTCCGGGAGCAGTTCTTC. The whole variable domain, filled in from reference TRBV19 and TRBJ2-1, reads DGGITQSPKYLFRKEGQNVTLSCEQNLNHDAMYWYRQDPGQGLRLIYYSQIVNDFQKGDIAEGYSVSREKKESFPLTVTSAQKNPTAFYLCASSQQGLREQFFGPGTRLTVL.

V and J are TRBV4-1 and TRBJ2-1; D ambiguous. CDR3 length: 17 amino acids. V was cut by 1 base and J by 0 bases, with 13 bases left in between. Germline V gene sequence: CDR1 MGHRA, CDR2 YSYEKL. The CDR3 protein is CASSQGFAASSYNEQFF. CDR3 coding DNA: TGCGCCAGCAGCCAAGGTTTTGCGGCAAGCTCCTACAATGAGCAGTTCTTC.